This T cell receptor beta chain was captured in a study of shared clonotypes between healthy human individuals. The donor population consisted of healthy HIV-negative adults with no recent acute infections or vaccinations. Deep-level assay runs were performed. The unsorted PBMC sample used ten immunoSEQ deep assay plates. Measured with immunoSEQ multiplex PCR; TCRdb has only the in-frame clones, and not every one. The sample lists about 530,000 clones; 60% to 80% were seen once. Of note for this clone: Antigen specificity is unknown.

The V gene's germline CDR1 is MNHEY and CDR2 SMNVEV (reference sequence). V lost 6 bases, J lost 3 bases, and 6 bases lay in between. CDR3 length: 12 amino acids. Study results and caveats: Limitation of the genetic and exposure-history diversity represented came from the few donors.

The source material was PBMCs. This clonotype originated in a woman in her thirties or forties in good health. Some clones in this sample may be carry-over from other donors' samples. The V call is TRBV27, the J call TRBJ1-5; no clear D. CDR3 sequence (DNA): TGTGCCAGCAGAAATTTCAATCAGCCCCAGCATTTT. Protein product: CASRNFNQPQHF.